Below, one TCR beta chain is given with its context. The antigen remains undetermined. From RNA transcripts, TCR beta CDR3 regions were amplified. HTBI primers drove first-round RT-PCR of the TCR CDR3. In TCRdb, the multiplex PCR reads were re-called with MiXCR into one record per CDR3 protein. Of about 290,000 distinct CDR3 sequences listed, roughly an eighth are singletons. The hyperthyroidism was newly diagnosed and had lasted under 2 months; the patients were aged 18 to 65. Patients having uncontrolled infection, another autoimmune disease, pregnancy or lactation were not included. The data are from a study of T cells in Graves' hyperthyroidism and ophthalmopathy. Findings and caveats of the study: Blood also held most thyroid clonotypes expanded beyond 0.001.

The CDR3 consists of 15 residues. V dropped 4 bases and J dropped 2 bases, with 12 bases sitting between them. Germline V gives CDR1 LGHDT, CDR2 YNNKEL (reference sequence). The specimen was blood. The chain uses TRBV3-1 and TRBJ1-3; D is ambiguous. This TCR derives from a woman in her thirties or forties with Graves' hyperthyroidism. The CDR3 bases are TGTGCCAGCAGCCTCTTTAGGGAGGCTGGAAACACCATATATTTT. Encoded protein: CASSLFREAGNTIYF. The entire variable domain, with the rest obtained from reference TRBV3-1 and TRBJ1-3, is as follows: DTAVSQTPKYLVTQMGNDKSIKCEQNLGHDTMYWYKQDSKKFLKIMFSYNNKELIINETVPNRFSPKSPDKAHLNLHINSLELGDSAVYFCASSLFREAGNTIYFGEGSWLTVV.